The clone carrying this T cell receptor (beta chain) turned up a few times. These data belong to a study of cytomegalovirus exposure and HLA in healthy donors. Study-level information: Among a few hundred genotyped donors, 65% to 90% fell in the Caucasian-associated ancestry cluster.

Primers included in the PCR were 60 Vbeta and 13 Jbeta primers. TCRdb keeps only in-frame clones here, not all; method: immunoSEQ multiplex PCR. The sample shows around 150,000 clones, 50% to 75% of them seen only once. The V and J ends lost 3 bases and 2 bases, in that order; junction bases with no gene match: 4. Germline CDR1 reads MGHRA; CDR2 reads YSYEKL. The CDR3 is 15 amino acids. V usage is TRBV4-1 and J usage is TRBJ2-7; TRBD2 matches at 10 bases. The sample taken for sequencing was PBMCs. The sequence derives from an older woman in good health and CMV-seropositive. The CDR3 coding sequence is TGCGCCAGCAGCCAGGCCGGGACTAGCGCCTACGAGCAGTACTTC. The encoded protein is CASSQAGTSAYEQYF.